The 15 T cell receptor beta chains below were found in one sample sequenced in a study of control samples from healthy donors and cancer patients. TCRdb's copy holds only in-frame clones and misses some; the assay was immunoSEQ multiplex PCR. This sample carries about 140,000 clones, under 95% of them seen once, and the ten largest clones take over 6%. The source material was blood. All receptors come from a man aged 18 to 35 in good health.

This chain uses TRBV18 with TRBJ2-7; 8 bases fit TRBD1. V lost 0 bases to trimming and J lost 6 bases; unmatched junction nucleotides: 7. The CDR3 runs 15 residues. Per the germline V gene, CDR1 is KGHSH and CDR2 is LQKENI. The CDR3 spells CASSPPPGQEAEQYF. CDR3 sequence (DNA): TGTGCCAGCTCACCACCCCCGGGACAGGAGGCCGAGCAGTACTTC. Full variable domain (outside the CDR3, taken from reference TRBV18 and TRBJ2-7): NAGVMQNPRHLVRRRGQEARLRCSPMKGHSHVYWYRQLPEEGLKFMVYLQKENIIDESGMPKERFSAEFPKEGPSILRIQQVVRGDSAAYFCASSPPPGQEAEQYFGPGTRLTVT.

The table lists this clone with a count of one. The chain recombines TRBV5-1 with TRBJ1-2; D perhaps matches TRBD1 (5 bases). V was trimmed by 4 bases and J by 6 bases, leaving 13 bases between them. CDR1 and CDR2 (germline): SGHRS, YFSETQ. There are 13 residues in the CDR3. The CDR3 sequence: CASSAIPRDGYTF. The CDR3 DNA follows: TGCGCCAGCAGCGCAATCCCCAGGGATGGCTACACCTTC.

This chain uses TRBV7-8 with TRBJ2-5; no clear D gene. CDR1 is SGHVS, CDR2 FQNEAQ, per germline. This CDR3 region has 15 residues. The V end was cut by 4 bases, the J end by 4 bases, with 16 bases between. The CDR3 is CASSSRPLGGETQYF. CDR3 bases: TGTGCCAGCAGCTCTAGACCTTTGGGCGGAGAGACCCAGTACTTC.

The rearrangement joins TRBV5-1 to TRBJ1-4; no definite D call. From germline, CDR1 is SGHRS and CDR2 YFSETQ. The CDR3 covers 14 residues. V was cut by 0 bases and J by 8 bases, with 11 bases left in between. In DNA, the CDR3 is TGCGCCAGCAGCTTGGGCGGATTCGTCGAAAAACTGTTTTTT. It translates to CASSLGGFVEKLFF.

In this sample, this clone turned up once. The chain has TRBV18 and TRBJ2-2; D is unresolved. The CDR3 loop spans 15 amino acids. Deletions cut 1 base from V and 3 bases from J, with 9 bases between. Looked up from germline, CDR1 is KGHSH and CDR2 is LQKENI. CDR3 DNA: TGTGCCAGCTCACCACTTCAGAAGGACACCGGGGAGCTGTTTTTT. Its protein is CASSPLQKDTGELFF.

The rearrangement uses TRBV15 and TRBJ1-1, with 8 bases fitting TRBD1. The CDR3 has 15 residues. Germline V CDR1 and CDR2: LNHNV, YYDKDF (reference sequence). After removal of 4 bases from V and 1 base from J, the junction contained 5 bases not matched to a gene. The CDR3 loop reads CATSTDRAANTEAFF. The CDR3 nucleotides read TGTGCCACCAGCACGGACAGGGCGGCGAACACTGAAGCTTTCTTT.

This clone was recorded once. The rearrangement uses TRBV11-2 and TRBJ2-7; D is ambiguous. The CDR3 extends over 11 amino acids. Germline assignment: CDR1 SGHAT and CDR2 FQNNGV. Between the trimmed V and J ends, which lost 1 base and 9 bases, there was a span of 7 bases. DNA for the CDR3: TGTGCCAGCAGCTTAGGCGGCGGGCAGTACTTC. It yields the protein CASSLGGGQYF.

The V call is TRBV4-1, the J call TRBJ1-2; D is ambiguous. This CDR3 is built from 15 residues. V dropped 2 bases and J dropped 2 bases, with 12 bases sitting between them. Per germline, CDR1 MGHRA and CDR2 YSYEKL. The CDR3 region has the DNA TGCGCCAGCAGCCAACCGGGAGGGAGAAACTATGGCTACACCTTC. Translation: CASSQPGGRNYGYTF.

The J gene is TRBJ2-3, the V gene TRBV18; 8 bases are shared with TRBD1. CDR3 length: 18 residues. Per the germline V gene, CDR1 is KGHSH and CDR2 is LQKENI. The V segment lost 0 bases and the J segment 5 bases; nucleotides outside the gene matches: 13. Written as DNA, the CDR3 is TGTGCCAGCTCACCACCGAAGGCGGCAGGGGGCCGAGAAGATACGCAGTATTTT. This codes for CASSPPKAAGGREDTQYF. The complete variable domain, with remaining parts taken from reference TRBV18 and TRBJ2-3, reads NAGVMQNPRHLVRRRGQEARLRCSPMKGHSHVYWYRQLPEEGLKFMVYLQKENIIDESGMPKERFSAEFPKEGPSILRIQQVVRGDSAAYFCASSPPKAAGGREDTQYFGPGTRLTVL.

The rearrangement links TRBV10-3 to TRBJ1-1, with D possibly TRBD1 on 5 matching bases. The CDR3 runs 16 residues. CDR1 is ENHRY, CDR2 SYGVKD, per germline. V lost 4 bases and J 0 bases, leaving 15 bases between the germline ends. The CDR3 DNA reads TGTGCCATCAGTGGGGGGGGGATAGGAATGAACACTGAAGCTTTCTTT. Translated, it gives CAISGGGIGMNTEAFF.

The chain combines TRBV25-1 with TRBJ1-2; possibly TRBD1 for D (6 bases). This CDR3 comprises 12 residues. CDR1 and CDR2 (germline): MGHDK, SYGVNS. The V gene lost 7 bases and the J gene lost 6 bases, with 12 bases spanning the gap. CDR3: CASTSGGDGYTF. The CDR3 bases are TGTGCCAGCACGTCCGGGGGCGATGGCTACACCTTC.

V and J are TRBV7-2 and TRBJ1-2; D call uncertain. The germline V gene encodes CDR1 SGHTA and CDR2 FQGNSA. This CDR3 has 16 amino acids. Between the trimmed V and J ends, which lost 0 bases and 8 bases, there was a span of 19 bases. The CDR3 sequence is CASSLALSIMFFGYTF. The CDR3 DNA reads TGTGCCAGCAGCTTAGCGCTATCAATCATGTTCTTCGGCTACACCTTC. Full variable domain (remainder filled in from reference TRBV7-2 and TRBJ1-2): GAGVSQSPSNKVTEKGKDVELRCDPISGHTALYWYRQSLGQGLEFLIYFQGNSAPDKSGLPSDRFSAERTGGSVSTLTIQRTQQEDSAVYLCASSLALSIMFFGYTFGSGTRLTVV.

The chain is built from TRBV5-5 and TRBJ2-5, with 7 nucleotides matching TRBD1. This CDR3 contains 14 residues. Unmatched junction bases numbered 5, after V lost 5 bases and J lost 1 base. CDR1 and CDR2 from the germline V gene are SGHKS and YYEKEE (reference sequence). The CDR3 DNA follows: TGTGCCAGCAGGATGGGACAGCTCCAAGAGACCCAGTACTTC. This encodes CASRMGQLQETQYF.

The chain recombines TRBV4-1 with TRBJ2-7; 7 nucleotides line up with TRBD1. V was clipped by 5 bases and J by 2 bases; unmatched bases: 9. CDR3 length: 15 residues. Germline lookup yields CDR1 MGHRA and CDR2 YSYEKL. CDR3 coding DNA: TGCGCCAGCAGCTCCCGGGACAGTCTAACCTACGAGCAGTACTTC. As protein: CASSSRDSLTYEQYF.

The CDR3 is CASSPGRSGVSGNTIYF. The CDR3, as DNA: TGTGCCAGCTCACCAGGGCGGTCGGGGGTCTCTGGAAACACCATATATTTT. The J gene is TRBJ1-3, the V gene TRBV18, with D perhaps matching TRBD1 (5 bases). The CDR3 is 17 amino acids. Germline values: CDR1 KGHSH, CDR2 LQKENI. The ends were cut back, 2 bases at V and 0 bases at J, with 14 bases in the middle. The full variable domain, in which reference TRBV18 and TRBJ1-3 provide the parts outside the CDR3, is NAGVMQNPRHLVRRRGQEARLRCSPMKGHSHVYWYRQLPEEGLKFMVYLQKENIIDESGMPKERFSAEFPKEGPSILRIQQVVRGDSAAYFCASSPGRSGVSGNTIYFGEGSWLTVV.